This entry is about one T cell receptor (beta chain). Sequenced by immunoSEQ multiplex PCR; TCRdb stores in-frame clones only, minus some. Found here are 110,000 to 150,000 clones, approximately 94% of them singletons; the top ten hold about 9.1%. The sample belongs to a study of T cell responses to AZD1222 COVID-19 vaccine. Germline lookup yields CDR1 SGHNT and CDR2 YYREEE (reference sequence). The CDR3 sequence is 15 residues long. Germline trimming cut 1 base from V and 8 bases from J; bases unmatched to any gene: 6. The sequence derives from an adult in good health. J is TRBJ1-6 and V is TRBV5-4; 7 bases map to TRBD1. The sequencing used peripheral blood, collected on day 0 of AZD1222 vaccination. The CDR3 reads CASSLMSGGDSPLHF. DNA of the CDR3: TGTGCCAGCAGCTTGATGTCAGGGGGAGATTCACCCCTCCACTTT.